A single sample is the source of the 28 T cell receptor beta chains below, sequenced in a study of blood T cell repertoires in COVID-19. Here immunoSEQ multiplex PCR was the method, and the copy in TCRdb shows in-frame clones only, minus some. The data hold more than 100,000 clones, with almost 90% observed a single time. The sample taken for sequencing was peripheral blood. Receptors originate from a woman aged 45-59 years with active or convalescent COVID-19.

The chain recombines TRBV7-8 with TRBJ2-4; D may be TRBD2 (6 bases). V lost 1 base and J lost 4, with 14 bases in between. The CDR3 totals 16 residues. CDR1 SGHVS and CDR2 FQNEAQ come from the germline V gene. CDR3 nucleotides: TGTGCCAGCAGCTTAGGGGGGAGTCGGGGGAAAAACATTCAGTACTTC. Its protein is CASSLGGSRGKNIQYF.

The chain combines TRBV12-3 or TRBV12-4 with TRBJ2-1; D may be TRBD2 (5 bases). This CDR3 contains 10 residues. The ends were cut back, 6 bases at V and 10 bases at J, with 7 bases in the middle. CDR3 sequence reads: CASSRGEQFF. The CDR3 bases are TGTGCCAGCAGCCGCGGGGAGCAGTTCTTC.

In DNA, the CDR3 is TGTGCCAGCAGCCCCGTGGGTGGCAGGGGGTTAGGTGGGGCCAACGTCCTGACTTTC. This gives the protein CASSPVGGRGLGGANVLTF. The chain has TRBV7-6 and TRBJ2-6; TRBD1 aligns across 7 bases. Trimming removed 5 bases from V and 3 bases from J; junction bases left unmatched: 16. The CDR3 is 19 amino acids. CDR1 is SGHVS and CDR2 is FNYEAQ in the germline V gene.

J is TRBJ2-7 and V is TRBV6-5, with D unresolved. The CDR3 extends over 14 amino acids. Trimming removed 0 bases from V and 3 bases from J, with 9 bases in between. Germline V CDR1 and CDR2: MNHEY, SVGAGI. The CDR3 DNA follows: TGTGCCAGCAGTTACTCAAACAGATACTACGAGCAGTACTTC. Translating it yields CASSYSNRYYEQYF.

The rearrangement links TRBV3-1 (or the pseudogene TRBV3-2) to TRBJ1-1, with unresolved D. V was cut by 4 bases and J by 0 bases, with 6 bases left in between. CDR1 and CDR2 (germline): LGHDT, YNNKEL (reference sequence). CDR3 length equals 13 residues. The CDR3 region is CASSPNLNTEAFF. CDR3 DNA: TGTGCCAGCAGCCCAAACTTGAACACTGAAGCTTTCTTT.

V and J are TRBV10-3 and TRBJ2-1; 8 bases map to TRBD2. CDR3 size: 15 residues. Per germline, CDR1 ENHRY and CDR2 SYGVKD. The trim removed 4 bases at V and 7 bases at J, leaving 9 bases unmatched. The CDR3 reads CAISVMSGRRNEQFF. DNA for the CDR3: TGTGCCATCAGTGTCATGAGCGGGAGAAGAAATGAGCAGTTCTTC.

This chain connects TRBV6-5 to TRBJ1-5, with D perhaps matching TRBD1 (5 bases). The CDR3 covers 14 residues. Looked up from germline, CDR1 is MNHEY and CDR2 is SVGAGI. Trimming pared 8 bases from V and 1 base from J, leaving 12 bases between. CDR3 nucleotides: TGTGCCAGCTTACCAGGGCGGAGCAATCAGCCCCAGCATTTT. Translation gives CASLPGRSNQPQHF.

V usage is TRBV7-9 and J usage is TRBJ2-1, with 9 bases that match TRBD2. The length of the CDR3 is 16 residues. Germline loops: CDR1 SEHNR, CDR2 FQNEAQ (reference sequence). J was trimmed by 8 bases and V by 6 bases; bases with no gene match: 14. The CDR3 DNA sequence: TGTGCCAGCAGACCGAGGATCGGAGCGGGAGGTTATGAGCAGTTCTTC. Its protein is CASRPRIGAGGYEQFF. The full variable domain, its missing parts supplied by reference TRBV7-9 and TRBJ2-1, is DTGVSQNPRHKITKRGQNVTFRCDPISEHNRLYWYRQTLGQGPEFLTYFQNEAQLEKSRLLSDRFSAERPKGSFSTLEIQRTEQGDSAMYLCASRPRIGAGGYEQFFGPGTRLTVL.

The V call is TRBV7-3, the J call TRBJ2-1; 7 bases are a match to TRBD2. The V segment lost 5 bases and the J segment 1 base; nucleotides outside the gene matches: 2. Per germline, CDR1 SGHTA and CDR2 FQGTGA. The CDR3 has 14 residues. This CDR3 is CASSVGGSYNEQFF. The CDR3 DNA is TGTGCCAGCAGCGTCGGGGGGTCCTACAATGAGCAGTTCTTC.

The rearrangement uses TRBV6-5 and TRBJ2-7; D may be TRBD2 (5 bases). V gave up 6 bases and J gave up 6 bases, with 15 bases separating them. Germline V gene sequence: CDR1 MNHEY, CDR2 SVGAGI. The CDR3 consists of 13 residues. CDR3 residues: CASRETGRVEQYF. The CDR3 coding sequence is TGTGCCAGCAGAGAGACTGGGCGGGTCGAGCAGTACTTC.

Only one count was recorded for this clone. The J gene is TRBJ2-1, the V gene TRBV7-2; 7 nucleotides line up with TRBD2. Germline V CDR1 and CDR2: SGHTA, FQGNSA. V lost 5 bases and J lost 4; bases outside the gene matches: 11. This CDR3 has 16 residues. CDR3 DNA sequence: TGTGCCAGCAGCCACGGTCGGGGACTAAATTACAATGAGCAGTTCTTC. Translated, it gives CASSHGRGLNYNEQFF.

The rearrangement uses TRBV6-5 and TRBJ2-5, with 8 bases fitting TRBD1. Germline assignment: CDR1 MNHEY and CDR2 SVGAGI. The CDR3 sequence is 16 residues long. V trimming: 4 bases; J trimming: 4 bases; junction bases outside the gene matches: 11. CDR3 coding DNA: TGTGCCAGCAGTTCCAGGACAGGGCCTCCAAGAGAGACCCAGTACTTC. It yields the protein CASSSRTGPPRETQYF.

This chain links TRBV19 with TRBJ2-5; D is unresolved. The CDR3 totals 13 residues. Germline V gives CDR1 LNHDA, CDR2 SQIVND (reference sequence). Trimming removed 5 bases from V and 3 bases from J, with 10 bases in between. CDR3 sequence: CASSRSVEETQYF. The CDR3 region has the DNA TGTGCCAGTAGTCGGTCTGTTGAAGAGACCCAGTACTTC.

The sample holds a few counts of this clone. The rearrangement links TRBV7-9 to TRBJ2-1; weak D call: TRBD2 (6 bases). The ends were cut back, 8 bases at V and 2 bases at J, with 16 bases in the middle. CDR3 length: 15 residues. Germline V gene lookup returns CDR1 SEHNR and CDR2 FQNEAQ (reference sequence). In DNA, the CDR3 is TGTGCCAGCGTCCCTCGCGGGACTGCCTACAATGAGCAGTTCTTC. Translated, it gives CASVPRGTAYNEQFF.

V usage is TRBV29-1 and J usage is TRBJ2-3, with no clear D. Germline CDR1 reads SQVTM; CDR2 reads ANQGSEA. The CDR3 covers 12 residues. Trimming pared 4 bases from V and 1 base from J, leaving 6 bases between. The CDR3 sequence: CSVVVGTDTQYF. DNA for the CDR3: TGCAGCGTTGTTGTCGGCACAGATACGCAGTATTTT.

This rearrangement joins TRBV9 to TRBJ2-1, with 10 bases matching TRBD2. The V gene end was trimmed by 4 bases and the J gene end by 4 bases; junction bases not matched to a gene: 8. Per the germline V gene, CDR1 is SGDLS and CDR2 is YYNGEE. The length of the CDR3 is 16 residues. DNA for the CDR3: TGTGCCAGCAGCAACCCTAGCGGGAGTGATTACAATGAGCAGTTCTTC. Amino acid sequence: CASSNPSGSDYNEQFF.

This clone was seen once. The chain links TRBV6-5 to TRBJ2-7, with unresolved D. V was clipped by 5 bases and J by 7 bases, with 9 bases between them. Germline assignment: CDR1 MNHEY and CDR2 SVGAGI. The CDR3 totals 11 residues. CDR3 in DNA: TGTGCCAGCAGTCAACGAGATGAGCAGTACTTC. Translated, it gives CASSQRDEQYF.

The chain links TRBV7-2 to TRBJ2-1; tentatively, D is TRBD1 (5 bases). CDR3 length equals 14 residues. The V end was cut by 1 base, the J end by 9 bases, with 13 bases between. Germline V gene lookup returns CDR1 SGHTA and CDR2 FQGNSA. The CDR3 spells CASSLGVVTGEQFF. The CDR3 nucleotides read TGTGCCAGCAGCTTAGGGGTGGTTACAGGTGAGCAGTTCTTC.

This chain uses TRBV7-3 with TRBJ2-1; D is perhaps TRBD1 (6 bases). The CDR3 loop spans 15 amino acids. Between the trimmed V and J ends, which lost 5 bases and 0 bases, there was a span of 11 bases. The germline gives CDR1 SGHTA, CDR2 FQGTGA. The CDR3 loop is CASSTTGSSYNEQFF. CDR3 DNA: TGTGCCAGCAGCACTACAGGGAGCTCCTACAATGAGCAGTTCTTC.

The chain combines TRBV7-9 with TRBJ2-2; 14 bases fit TRBD2. Germline loops: CDR1 SEHNR, CDR2 FQNEAQ (reference sequence). J was trimmed by 4 bases and V by 5 bases; bases with no gene match: 12. The CDR3 covers 19 residues. The CDR3, as DNA: TGTGCCAGCAGCACCCGACCGGGACTAGCGGGAGAGTTCACCGGGGAGCTGTTTTTT. This encodes CASSTRPGLAGEFTGELFF.

This clone was found once. The rearrangement joins TRBV27 to TRBJ1-4, with D unclear. The V gene lost 0 bases and the J gene lost 3 bases, with 8 bases spanning the gap. The CDR3 runs 15 residues. The V gene's germline CDR1 is MNHEY and CDR2 SMNVEV (reference sequence). The CDR3 coding sequence is TGTGCCAGCAGTTTATCCCGACTAGCTAATGAAAAACTGTTTTTT. Protein: CASSLSRLANEKLFF.

The chain combines TRBV3-1 (or the pseudogene TRBV3-2) with TRBJ2-5, with a possible D match to TRBD1 (5 bases). The V gene's germline CDR1 is LGHDT and CDR2 YNNKEL (reference sequence). Trimming left V 4 bases short and J 6 bases short, with 15 bases between. This CDR3 has 14 residues. CDR3 coding DNA: TGTGCCAGCAGCCCGCTCCAGGGAAGACAGACCCAGTACTTC. Translated: CASSPLQGRQTQYF.

This chain uses TRBV28 with TRBJ2-3; 13 nucleotides line up with TRBD2. The CDR3 runs 17 residues. The germline V gene encodes CDR1 MDHEN and CDR2 SYDVKM. The trim removed 5 bases at V and 3 bases at J, leaving 8 bases unmatched. CDR3 nucleotides: TGTGCCAGCAGTGCTAGCTGGACTAGCGGGAGTACAGATACGCAGTATTTT. Its translation is CASSASWTSGSTDTQYF.

The chain employs TRBV4-3 and TRBJ2-7; the match to TRBD2 covers 7 bases. Germline trimming cut 0 bases from V and 0 bases from J; bases unmatched to any gene: 8. The V gene's germline CDR1 is LGHNA and CDR2 YSLEER. The CDR3 spans 17 residues. Here the CDR3 reads CASSQESALAASYEQYF. CDR3 nucleotide sequence: TGCGCCAGCAGCCAAGAATCTGCCCTAGCGGCCTCCTACGAGCAGTACTTC.

The rearrangement links TRBV5-4 to TRBJ2-2, with TRBD2 identical over 9 bases. This CDR3 is built from 16 residues. With 5 bases clipped from V and 4 bases from J, the junction kept 9 bases outside the gene matches. CDR1 SGHNT and CDR2 YYREEE come from the germline V gene (reference sequence). The CDR3 is CASSYISGSGTGELFF. The CDR3 nucleotides are TGTGCCAGCAGTTACATTAGCGGGAGCGGCACCGGGGAGCTGTTTTTT.

The chain employs TRBV18 and TRBJ2-3; D possibly corresponds to TRBD2 (6 bases). The CDR3 has 15 amino acids. CDR1 KGHSH and CDR2 LQKENI come from the germline V gene. The V end lost 4 bases, the J end lost 2 bases, and 13 bases lay between the germline ends. The CDR3 DNA reads as TGTGCCAGCTCACAGGTGGGAGGCCCCACAGATACGCAGTATTTT. Residues: CASSQVGGPTDTQYF.

The CDR3 sequence: CASSVPLSEAFF. CDR3 bases: TGTGCCAGCAGCGTACCGTTGAGTGAAGCTTTCTTT. V usage is TRBV5-4 and J usage is TRBJ1-1; D gene uncertain. The germline V gene has CDR1 SGHNT and CDR2 YYREEE (reference sequence). Deletions cut 4 bases from V and 7 bases from J, with 11 bases between. This CDR3 is built from 12 residues. Using reference TRBV5-4 and TRBJ1-1 for the parts outside the CDR3, the full variable domain is ETGVTQSPTHLIKTRGQQVTLRCSSQSGHNTVSWYQQALGQGPQFIFQYYREEENGRGNFPPRFSGLQFPNYSSELNVNALELDDSALYLCASSVPLSEAFFGQGTRLTVV.

V usage is TRBV9 and J usage is TRBJ1-4; 8 positions agree with TRBD1. The germline V gene has CDR1 SGDLS and CDR2 YYNGEE. Germline trimming cut 4 bases from V and 10 bases from J; bases unmatched to any gene: 12. This CDR3 has 15 amino acids. The CDR3 region is CASSLSDRGGGKLFF. The CDR3 bases are TGTGCCAGCAGCCTTTCTGACAGGGGAGGAGGAAAACTGTTTTTT.